The 25 T cell receptor beta chains given below trace back to one sample, sequenced in a study of cytomegalovirus exposure and HLA in healthy donors. Vbeta (60) and Jbeta (13) primers were used in the PCR. This table comes from immunoSEQ multiplex PCR, and its TCRdb copy is limited to in-frame clones, with some not included. The repertoire holds around 120,000 clones, with over 70% as singletons. Sequencing was done on a sample of PBMCs. Receptors were obtained from a woman aged 35 to 49 in good health and CMV-seronegative.

The chain recombines TRBV5-1 with TRBJ2-2; 10 bases are shared with TRBD2. Trimming cost V 2 bases and J 5 bases; bases outside gene matches: 12. From germline, CDR1 is SGHRS and CDR2 YFSETQ. CDR3 length: 18 amino acids. The CDR3 DNA is TGCGCCAGCAGCTTCACTAGCGGGGTCCCCCCCCCAACCGGGGAGCTGTTTTTT. This translates into CASSFTSGVPPPTGELFF.

This chain links TRBV7-8 with TRBJ1-1; 7 bases are a match to TRBD1. The CDR3 loop spans 11 amino acids. Trimming took 1 base from V and 10 from J; bases not matched to a gene: 0. Looked up from germline, CDR1 is SGHVS and CDR2 is FQNEAQ. In nucleotides, the CDR3 is TGTGCCAGCAGCTTAGGACAGGGAGCTTTCTTT. This encodes CASSLGQGAFF.

J is TRBJ2-3 and V is TRBV19; TRBD2 is a possible D gene (6 bases). This CDR3 contains 15 residues. V lost 4 bases and J lost 2, with 13 bases in between. CDR1 LNHDA and CDR2 SQIVND come from the germline V gene (reference sequence). The CDR3 region is CASSSGTEYTDTQYF. CDR3 DNA: TGTGCCAGTAGTAGCGGGACCGAGTACACAGATACGCAGTATTTT.

The chain is built from TRBV6-6 and TRBJ2-5; TRBD2 matches 11 bases. The J segment lost 5 bases and the V segment lost 6 bases, leaving 8 bases of the junction unmatched. Germline CDR1 and CDR2: MNHNY and SVGAGI (reference sequence). This CDR3 region has 15 residues. The CDR3 region is CASSREASGRETQYF. DNA of the CDR3: TGTGCCAGCAGCCGGGAGGCTAGCGGGAGGGAGACCCAGTACTTC.

The CDR3 nucleotides read TGTGCCAGCCAAACAGGGACCTATAATTCACCCCTCCACTTT. Its translation: CASQTGTYNSPLHF. The V and J genes are TRBV6-5 and TRBJ1-6, with D possibly matching TRBD1 (6 bases). The CDR3 has 14 residues. The V end lost 8 bases, the J end lost 2 bases, and 10 bases lay between the germline ends. Germline V gives CDR1 MNHEY, CDR2 SVGAGI.

J is TRBJ2-5 and V is TRBV9; TRBD2 matches at 13 bases. CDR1 and CDR2 from the germline V gene are SGDLS and YYNGEE. Germline trimming cut 2 bases from V and 5 bases from J; bases unmatched to any gene: 6. This CDR3 has 16 residues. In nucleotides, the CDR3 is TGTGCCAGCAGCGTGGTAACTAGCGGGGGGGCCGAGACCCAGTACTTC. Translating gives CASSVVTSGGAETQYF. Full variable domain (outside the CDR3, taken from reference TRBV9 and TRBJ2-5): DSGVTQTPKHLITATGQRVTLRCSPRSGDLSVYWYQQSLDQGLQFLIQYYNGEERAKGNILERFSAQQFPDLHSELNLSSLELGDSALYFCASSVVTSGGAETQYFGPGTRLLVL.

This clone showed up just once. The rearrangement joins TRBV29-1 to TRBJ2-1; TRBD2 aligns across 9 bases. Germline CDR1 is SQVTM and CDR2 is ANQGSEA. After removal of 8 bases from V and 6 bases from J, the junction contained 8 bases not matched to a gene. The CDR3 spans 13 residues. The CDR3 reads CSLFRREGNEQFF. CDR3 in DNA: TGCAGCCTCTTCCGGCGGGAGGGCAATGAGCAGTTCTTC.

V gene TRBV19 combines with J gene TRBJ2-3; no clear D gene. CDR1 is LNHDA, CDR2 SQIVND, per germline (reference sequence). V gave up 3 bases and J gave up 8 bases, with 6 bases separating them. This CDR3 spans 11 amino acids. In nucleotides, the CDR3 is TGTGCCAGTAGTATCGAAGCTACGCAGTATTTT. It translates to CASSIEATQYF.

The CDR3 loop reads CASSTLAGDTDTQYF. In DNA form, the CDR3 reads TGTGCCAGCAGTACACTAGCGGGAGACACAGATACGCAGTATTTT. The gene calls are TRBV6-1 and TRBJ2-3, with 11 bases identical to TRBD2. The J segment lost 2 bases and the V segment lost 5 bases, leaving 3 bases of the junction unmatched. Germline V gene lookup returns CDR1 MNHNS and CDR2 SASEGT. The CDR3 spans 15 residues.

The chain carries TRBV30 and TRBJ1-1, with 8 bases fitting TRBD1. Unmatched junction bases numbered 3, after V lost 3 bases and J lost 3 bases. The germline V gene has CDR1 GTSNPN and CDR2 SVGIG (reference sequence). The CDR3 has 13 amino acids. The CDR3 reads CAWSADRDTEAFF. The DNA of the CDR3 is TGTGCCTGGAGCGCGGACAGGGACACTGAAGCTTTCTTT.

The chain is built from TRBV13 and TRBJ2-1, with TRBD2 matching over 8 bases. CDR1 and CDR2 from the germline V gene are PRHDT and FYEKMQ (reference sequence). This CDR3 spans 15 amino acids. The junction had 5 bases not matched to a gene; V was cut back by 2 bases and J by 5 bases. CDR3 amino acids: CASSLNGGGDNEQFF. The CDR3 nucleotides read TGTGCCAGCAGCTTAAACGGGGGGGGTGACAATGAGCAGTTCTTC. The full variable domain, its missing parts supplied by reference TRBV13 and TRBJ2-1, is AAGVIQSPRHLIKEKRETATLKCYPIPRHDTVYWYQQGPGQDPQFLISFYEKMQSDKGSIPDRFSAQQFSDYHSELNMSSLELGDSALYFCASSLNGGGDNEQFFGPGTRLTVL.

The chain has TRBV2 and TRBJ1-3; D uncertain. The CDR3 is 12 residues long. The V gene's germline CDR1 is SNHLY and CDR2 FYNNEI. The V end lost 10 bases, the J end lost 3 bases, and 10 bases lay between the germline ends. The CDR3 loop reads CATRGFGNTIYF. The CDR3 DNA reads as TGTGCCACCCGCGGGTTTGGAAACACCATATATTTT.

This chain's CDR3 is CASTLNAGSGNTIYF. CDR3 nucleotide sequence: TGTGCCAGTACCCTAAACGCAGGGTCTGGAAACACCATATATTTT. V usage is TRBV28 and J usage is TRBJ1-3, with a tentative D call TRBD1 (5 bases). The CDR3 runs 15 residues. CDR1 and CDR2 (germline): MDHEN, SYDVKM. V was pared by 9 bases and J by 1 base, with 16 bases between.

CDR3: CASSLWQTGELFF. The CDR3 nucleotides are TGTGCCAGCAGTTTATGGCAGACCGGGGAGCTGTTTTTT. J is TRBJ2-2 and V is TRBV27; D gene uncertain. The CDR3 totals 13 residues. The germline V gene has CDR1 MNHEY and CDR2 SMNVEV (reference sequence). Trimming shortened V by 1 base and J by 5 bases, and 5 bases separated the two germline ends.

The V and J genes are TRBV5-1 and TRBJ2-1; 10 bases align to TRBD2. The CDR3 spans 13 residues. CDR1 is SGHRS, CDR2 YFSETQ, per germline. Trimming at V came to 7 bases and at J to 9 bases, leaving 7 bases not matched to a gene. Here the CDR3 DNA reads TGCGCCAGCGCCGAGGGACTAGCGTCTGAGCAGTTCTTC. Translated: CASAEGLASEQFF.

The chain is built from TRBV6-1 and TRBJ1-6; tentative D call: TRBD1 (6 bases). V was shortened by 0 bases and J by 4 bases, with 10 bases between the two germline ends. Per the germline V gene, CDR1 is MNHNS and CDR2 is SASEGT. This CDR3 is 16 amino acids long. The CDR3 coding sequence is TGTGCCAGCAGTGAAGCGCTTCAGGGGTATAATTCACCCCTCCACTTT. This sequence encodes CASSEALQGYNSPLHF.

The chain is built from TRBV6-1 and TRBJ1-3; 7 positions agree with TRBD1. CDR1 and CDR2 from the germline V gene are MNHNS and SASEGT. With V trimmed by 7 bases and J by 7 bases, 10 bases remained unmatched. The CDR3 sequence is 14 residues long. CDR3: CASTPQGKGNTIYF. The CDR3 DNA sequence: TGTGCCAGCACACCACAGGGGAAAGGCAACACCATATATTTT.

This clone was counted only a few times. The rearrangement uses TRBV7-9 and TRBJ2-1, with 8 positions matching TRBD2. Germline-derived CDR1 and CDR2 are SEHNR and FQNEAQ (reference sequence). After removal of 5 bases from V and 2 bases from J, the junction contained 8 bases not matched to a gene. This CDR3 is 16 amino acids long. The CDR3 protein is CASSDTSGNAYNEQFF. The CDR3 DNA reads TGTGCCAGCAGCGATACTAGCGGAAATGCCTACAATGAGCAGTTCTTC.

The V and J genes are TRBV5-4 and TRBJ2-2; D unresolved. The CDR3 runs to 14 residues. CDR1 is SGHNT, CDR2 YYREEE, per germline (reference sequence). With 0 bases removed from V and 7 bases from J, the gap between germline ends came to 10 bases. Here the CDR3 reads CASSLAGVGGELFF. The CDR3 DNA reads as TGTGCCAGCAGCTTGGCGGGTGTGGGCGGGGAGCTGTTTTTT.

On this clone itself: Additional DNA sequences in this sample encode the identical CDR3. The V call is TRBV30, the J call TRBJ2-3; 13 nucleotides match TRBD2. This CDR3 region has 14 residues. The V and J ends lost 5 bases and 7 bases, in that order; junction bases with no gene match: 6. Germline V gives CDR1 GTSNPN, CDR2 SVGIG (reference sequence). The CDR3 DNA reads TGTGCCTGGGGGACTAGCGGGGCACAAAATACGCAGTATTTT. Translation: CAWGTSGAQNTQYF. Full variable domain (missing parts from reference TRBV30 and TRBJ2-3): SQTIHQWPATLVQPVGSPLSLECTVEGTSNPNLYWYRQAAGRGLQLLFYSVGIGQISSEVPQNLSASRPQDRQFILSSKKLLLSDSGFYLCAWGTSGAQNTQYFGPGTRLTVL.

This clone has just a few counts. The CDR3 DNA sequence: TGTGCCAGCAAAGTTACAGGGGGGGTTGAAGCTTTCTTT. Translated, it gives CASKVTGGVEAFF. The rearrangement uses TRBV27 and TRBJ1-1; 8 nucleotides line up with TRBD1. Germline CDR1 is MNHEY and CDR2 is SMNVEV (reference sequence). CDR3 length: 13 amino acids. V shed 7 bases, J shed 7 bases, and the junction held 8 bases outside the gene matches.

The chain couples TRBV18 to TRBJ1-1; possible D gene TRBD1, 6 bases. Deletions cut 3 bases from V and 8 bases from J, with 16 bases between. Germline-derived CDR1 and CDR2 are KGHSH and LQKENI. The CDR3 covers 14 residues. In DNA form, the CDR3 reads TGTGCCAGCTCACCGGGACAACTGAACATGGAAGCTTTCTTT. Translated, it gives CASSPGQLNMEAFF.

The V call is TRBV7-3, the J call TRBJ1-1, with 11 bases identical to TRBD1. After removal of 5 bases from V and 8 bases from J, the junction contained 10 bases not matched to a gene. In germline, CDR1 is SGHTA, CDR2 FQGTGA. The CDR3 loop spans 15 amino acids. CDR3 in amino acids: CASSQQPGDRGEAFF. CDR3 bases: TGTGCCAGCAGCCAACAGCCGGGGGACAGGGGGGAAGCTTTCTTT.

The rearrangement links TRBV10-3 to TRBJ1-3; D uncertain. Trimming removed 4 bases from V and 3 bases from J, with 7 bases in between. Germline assignment: CDR1 ENHRY and CDR2 SYGVKD. The CDR3 is 13 residues long. The CDR3 DNA is TGTGCCATCAGTGCGAGGGTTGGAAACACCATATATTTT. As protein: CAISARVGNTIYF.

The V gene is TRBV6-1, the J gene TRBJ2-7; D ambiguous. Trimming pared 4 bases from V and 2 bases from J, leaving 3 bases between. This CDR3 has 11 amino acids. Per germline, CDR1 MNHNS and CDR2 SASEGT. CDR3 loop: CASSGTYEQYF. The CDR3 nucleotides read TGTGCCAGCAGTGGTACCTACGAGCAGTACTTC.